Listed below are T cell receptor beta chains from one sample, sequenced in a study of OX40 agonist ivuxolimab in advanced cancers. Clones were read by immunoSEQ multiplex PCR, and TCRdb kept only the in-frame ones, dropping some. Among tens of thousands of clones listed, 81% were seen once. Sequencing was performed on CD4+ or CD8+ T cells sorted from blood, taken in a trial of the OX40 agonist ivuxolimab. The receptors come from an adult with an advanced solid tumor such as melanoma, head and neck, liver or kidney cancer. Each CDR3 is given with its conserved first and last residue. The D gene is left open where the match is weak. Clone sizes are given selectively: once, few, many, or a class where the clone is expanded.

clone size | J gene | CDR3 length | D gene | V gene | CDR3 DNA | CDR3 protein
NA | TRBJ2-4 | 12 | NA | TRBV6-1 | TGTGCCAGCAGGAGCACAGGTAACATTCAGTACTTC | CASRSTGNIQYF
NA | TRBJ2-3 | 15 | TRBD2 | TRBV6-5 | TGTGCCAGCAGCCAACTAGCGGGAGGGTCCTATACGCAGTATTTT | CASSQLAGGSYTQYF
NA | TRBJ2-7 | 22 | TRBD2 | TRBV15 | TGTGCCACCAGCAGAGATCTCGGGGCCGTGGGACTAGCGGGGAGAGATTCCTACGAGCAGTACTTC | CATSRDLGAVGLAGRDSYEQYF
NA | TRBJ2-7 | 14 | TRBD2 | TRBV25-1 | TGTGCCAGGAGTCTTTTAGCGGGGTCCTACGAGCAGTACTTC | CARSLLAGSYEQYF
NA | TRBJ2-2 | 13 | NA | TRBV6-6 | TGTGCCAGCAGTTACTCTTTCGAAGGGGAGCTGTTTTTT | CASSYSFEGELFF
NA | TRBJ2-7 | 13 | TRBD1 | TRBV30 | TGTGCCTGGAGTGGGACAGGGGTTTTATCAGAGTACTTC | CAWSGTGVLSEYF
NA | TRBJ1-4 | 14 | NA | TRBV18 | TGTGCCAGCTCACCACGGGACGGTAATGAAAAACTGTTTTTT | CASSPRDGNEKLFF
few | TRBJ2-7 | 16 | TRBD2 | TRBV18 | TGTGCCAGCTCACGGGGGCAAGCGGGAGGGGATCACGAGCAGTACTTC | CASSRGQAGGDHEQYF
NA | TRBJ2-1 | 14 | TRBD2 | TRBV11-2 | TGTGCCAGCACGCAACTAGCGGGAGTGGATGAGCAGTTCTTC | CASTQLAGVDEQFF
NA | TRBJ2-7 | 15 | NA | TRBV18 | TGTGCCAGCTCACCACCGACATCTGGGACGAGGGAGCAGTACTTC | CASSPPTSGTREQYF
NA | TRBJ2-1 | 13 | NA | TRBV28 | TGTGCCAGCAGTCGGCCGAGTTACAATGAGCAGTTCTTC | CASSRPSYNEQFF
NA | TRBJ2-3 | 15 | NA | TRBV16 | TGTGCCAGCAGCCAATCAGGGGTAGACACAGATACGCAGTATTTT | CASSQSGVDTDTQYF
NA | TRBJ2-4 | 20 | NA | TRBV5-1 | TGCGCCAGCAGCTGGTTTTTTAAGACGCCGCTTGTGCCATTTAAAAACATTCAGTACTTC | CASSWFFKTPLVPFKNIQYF
NA | TRBJ2-7 | 13 | NA | TRBV5-8 | TGTGCCAGCAGCTTGGCCCGGCCTTACGAGCAGTACTTC | CASSLARPYEQYF
NA | TRBJ2-5 | 15 | TRBD2 | TRBV28 | TGTGCCAGCACCCCGGCTAGCGGCGCCCAAGAGACCCAGTACTTC | CASTPASGAQETQYF
NA | TRBJ2-6 | 16 | NA | TRBV6-5 | TGTGCCAGCAGTTACTCGAGTGGCTCTGGGGCCAACATCCTGACTTTC | CASSYSSGSGANILTF
NA | TRBJ2-7 | 12 | NA | TRBV29-1 | TGCAGCGTAGGACGAGACAGCTACGAGCAGTACTTC | CSVGRDSYEQYF
NA | TRBJ2-2 | 13 | NA | TRBV5-1 | TGCGCCAGCAGCCCAAAAGAAGCCGGGGAGCTGTTTTTT | CASSPKEAGELFF
few | TRBJ1-5 | 13 | NA | TRBV7-6 | TGTGCCAGCAGCGAAAACAGGGACCAGCCCCAGCATTTT | CASSENRDQPQHF
NA | TRBJ1-5 | 17 | NA | TRBV7-2 | TGTGCCAGCAGCTTAGCGGCAGGGATACAAGCGGATCAGCCCCAGCATTTT | CASSLAAGIQADQPQHF
NA | TRBJ2-2 | 13 | NA | TRBV19 | TGTGCCAGTAGCCCCCCATCAACCGGGGAGCTGTTTTTT | CASSPPSTGELFF
NA | TRBJ1-2 | 13 | NA | TRBV9 | TGTGCCAGCGGCCCGCGGGGAGCATGGGGCTACACCTTC | CASGPRGAWGYTF
NA | TRBJ2-2 | 16 | NA | TRBV11-2 | TGTGCCAGCAGCCGACTCTCGGGACATAACACCGGGGAGCTGTTTTTT | CASSRLSGHNTGELFF
NA | TRBJ2-7 | 15 | NA | TRBV6-5 | TGTGCCAGCAGTTACACCGGAAGTAGTAACTACGAGCAGTACTTC | CASSYTGSSNYEQYF
NA | TRBJ1-5 | 16 | TRBD1 | TRBV5-4 | TGTGCCAGCAGCTTCGGGGGGACAGGGAAGAATCAGCCCCAGCATTTT | CASSFGGTGKNQPQHF
NA | TRBJ2-7 | 15 | TRBD2 | TRBV5-1 | TGCGCCAGCAGCTTCTCTAGCGGGGGTTTCTACGAGCAGTACTTC | CASSFSSGGFYEQYF